The 26 T cell receptor beta chains below come from one sample, sequenced in a study of Graves' ophthalmopathy and Graves' hyperthyroidism. Amplification targeted the TCR beta CDR3 regions, with RNA transcripts as the source material. Scientists carried out first-round RT-PCR using HTBI primers and then a second-round multiplex PCR. TCRdb used MiXCR to reprocess the multiplex PCR reads, holding one entry per CDR3 protein. This table holds about 480,000 distinct CDR3 sequences, about an eighth found once. Input material: blood. The receptors were gathered from a woman younger than 45 with Graves' ophthalmopathy.

This sequence joins TRBV25-1 and TRBJ2-5; 7 positions match TRBD2. Germline V gene data show CDR1 as MGHDK and CDR2 as SYGVNS. The CDR3 loop spans 15 amino acids. Losses at the gene ends were 2 bases for V and 2 bases for J; bases not matched to a gene: 5. The CDR3, as DNA: TGTGCCAGCAGTGAAACGGGAGGCCCACAAGAGACCCAGTACTTC. Protein sequence: CASSETGGPQETQYF. The variable domain in full, with the rest retrieved from reference TRBV25-1 and TRBJ2-5, is EADIYQTPRYLVIGTGKKITLECSQTMGHDKMYWYQQDPGMELHLIHYSYGVNSTEKGDLSSESTVSRIRTEHFPLTLESARPSHTSQYLCASSETGGPQETQYFGPGTRLLVL.

This clonotype appeared many times. CDR3 in DNA: TGCAGCGTTGAATCTTCCTACGAGCAGTACTTC. It specifies CSVESSYEQYF. This chain joins TRBV29-1 and TRBJ2-7; D remains unclear. Germline V lookup: CDR1 SQVTM, CDR2 ANQGSEA. Trimming cost V 2 bases and J 1 base, with 3 bases left between them. The CDR3 spans 11 residues.

This clonotype was recorded at least ten times. The genes are TRBV5-1 and TRBJ2-5; D is unclear. Germline-derived CDR1 and CDR2 are SGHRS and YFSETQ. The CDR3 sequence is 14 residues long. The V end lost 4 bases, the J end lost 1 base, and 11 bases lay between the germline ends. CDR3 sequence: CASSTASTQETQYF. The CDR3 nucleotides are TGCGCCAGCAGCACAGCCAGTACCCAAGAGACCCAGTACTTC.

This clonotype has at least ten counts. The chain carries TRBV6-1 and TRBJ1-6; no firm D call. Per the germline V gene, CDR1 is MNHNS and CDR2 is SASEGT. CDR3 length equals 14 residues. The V gene lost 5 bases and the J gene lost 6 bases, with 11 bases spanning the gap. The CDR3 region is CASSPTDFNSPLHF. The CDR3, as DNA: TGTGCCAGCAGTCCGACGGACTTTAATTCACCCCTCCACTTT.

The sample holds many counts of this clonotype. V gene TRBV7-8 combines with J gene TRBJ2-7; TRBD2 agrees at 7 bases. The CDR3 is 16 amino acids. Germline CDR1 SGHVS, CDR2 FQNEAQ. V dropped 1 base and J dropped 2; count of bases not matched to a gene: 8. CDR3 region: CASSLGSAGRAYEQYF. In nucleotides, the CDR3 is TGTGCCAGCAGCTTAGGTTCGGCTGGGAGGGCCTACGAGCAGTACTTC. Full variable domain (rest looked up from reference TRBV7-8 and TRBJ2-7): GAGVSQSPRYKVAKRGQDVALRCDPISGHVSLFWYQQALGQGPEFLTYFQNEAQLDKSGLPSDRFFAERPEGSVSTLKIQRTQQEDSAVYLCASSLGSAGRAYEQYFGPGTRLTVT.

This clonotype was observed at least ten times. This sequence joins TRBV30 and TRBJ2-7; D remains ambiguous. Between the trimmed V and J ends, which lost 1 base and 2 bases, there was a span of 9 bases. The CDR3 consists of 13 residues. Germline lookup yields CDR1 GTSNPN and CDR2 SVGIG (reference sequence). The CDR3 nucleotides read TGTGCCTGGAGTGAGGCCGGTGCCTACGAGCAGTACTTC. Translated: CAWSEAGAYEQYF.

This clonotype was recorded many times. This chain links TRBV24-1 with TRBJ1-2; 7 bases line up with TRBD1. V lost 10 bases, J lost 4 bases, and 23 bases stayed unmatched. CDR1 and CDR2 from the germline V gene are KGHDR and SFDVKD. The length of the CDR3 is 18 residues. CDR3 region: CATGSTGDSPTIGYGYTF. The CDR3 DNA sequence: TGTGCCACGGGATCCACAGGGGACTCCCCCACTATCGGCTATGGCTACACCTTC.

The chain has TRBV6-1 and TRBJ2-7; D is perhaps TRBD1 (7 bases). CDR1 and CDR2 (germline): MNHNS, SASEGT. Trimming cost V 7 bases and J 3 bases, with 16 bases left between them. The CDR3 is 14 amino acids. CDR3 in DNA: TGTGCCAGCATTGGACAGGAGGGACTCTACGAGCAGTACTTC. Amino acid sequence: CASIGQEGLYEQYF.

This clonotype was counted at least ten times. The gene calls are TRBV12-3 or TRBV12-4 and TRBJ2-2; D is perhaps TRBD1 (5 bases). The germline V and J ends were trimmed by 5 bases and 7 bases, with 17 bases remaining between them. The CDR3 sequence is 15 residues long. CDR3: CASSRSQGRGGELFF. The CDR3 nucleotides read TGTGCCAGCAGTCGTAGCCAGGGAAGAGGCGGGGAGCTGTTTTTT.

This clonotype appeared many times. This chain uses TRBV28 with TRBJ1-2, with 7 bases identical to TRBD1. The CDR3 consists of 15 residues. Germline CDR1 reads MDHEN; CDR2 reads SYDVKM. V gave up 6 bases and J gave up 3 bases; unmatched junction bases: 10. In DNA form, the CDR3 reads TGTGCCAGCAGGCCCGCAACAGGGGCGGACTATGGCTACACCTTC. Its translation is CASRPATGADYGYTF.

This clonotype was seen ten or more times. This chain connects TRBV6-1 to TRBJ2-7; 8 bases align to TRBD1. V lost 6 bases and J lost 4; bases outside the gene matches: 8. CDR3 length equals 14 residues. From germline, CDR1 is MNHNS and CDR2 SASEGT. CDR3 in amino acids: CASRSQGVTYEQYF. Written as DNA, the CDR3 is TGTGCCAGCAGGTCACAGGGGGTAACGTACGAGCAGTACTTC.

With respect to this clonotype: At one boundary the junction diverges from the germline segment, which might be a read error. The chain recombines TRBV7-2 with TRBJ2-5, with 8 bases that match TRBD1. This CDR3 is 15 amino acids long. Germline V gene data show CDR1 as SGHTA and CDR2 as FQGNSA. The CDR3, as DNA: TGTGCCAGCAGCTTATCTCCAGGGGGCGAAGAGACCAAGTACTTC. This encodes CASSLSPGGEETKYF.

This clonotype was seen many times. The chain recombines TRBV19 with TRBJ1-1, with unresolved D. The CDR3 contains 15 residues. The germline V gene encodes CDR1 LNHDA and CDR2 SQIVND (reference sequence). V was cut by 7 bases and J by 5 bases, with 20 bases left in between. The CDR3 DNA sequence: TGTGCCAGTATTGGGGAAAAAGGCGTTCGTACTGAAGCTTTCTTT. Its translation is CASIGEKGVRTEAFF.

This clonotype showed up many times. J is TRBJ2-5 and V is TRBV27; 10 nucleotides line up with TRBD2. Germline CDR1 is MNHEY and CDR2 is SMNVEV (reference sequence). V gave up 3 bases and J gave up 4 bases; unmatched junction bases: 2. The CDR3 has 14 amino acids. The CDR3, as DNA: TGTGCCAGCAGTTTGAGCGGGAGGGGAGAGACCCAGTACTTC. This translates into CASSLSGRGETQYF.

Many counts were recorded for this clonotype. This chain joins TRBV19 and TRBJ2-7, with 9 bases lining up with TRBD1. CDR1 is LNHDA, CDR2 SQIVND, per germline (reference sequence). CDR3 length equals 14 residues. Losses at the gene ends were 3 bases for V and 4 bases for J; bases not matched to a gene: 4. CDR3 in DNA: TGTGCCAGTAGTATGAGGGACAGGGAGTACGAGCAGTACTTC. Protein: CASSMRDREYEQYF.

This clonotype occurred many times. The J gene is TRBJ1-2, the V gene TRBV25-1, with 8 nucleotides matching TRBD1. Germline V CDR1 and CDR2: MGHDK, SYGVNS. This CDR3 is built from 13 residues. J gave up 4 bases and V 7 bases, and 5 bases lay outside the gene matches. This chain's CDR3 is CASTRQGRYGYTF. The CDR3 region has the DNA TGTGCCAGCACCCGACAGGGGCGCTATGGCTACACCTTC.

The table lists this clonotype with many counts. The V and J genes are TRBV28 and TRBJ2-7; TRBD1 aligns across 7 bases. The trim removed 3 bases at V and 0 bases at J, leaving 17 bases unmatched. The CDR3 is made up of 19 amino acids. Looked up from germline, CDR1 is MDHEN and CDR2 is SYDVKM. CDR3 DNA sequence: TGTGCCAGCAGTTTGTTTCTAAGCGCCAACAGGGGTTTCTCCTACGAGCAGTACTTC. Translation: CASSLFLSANRGFSYEQYF.

Concerning this clonotype: This may arise from a read error, as a much more abundant clone is one base away. The J gene is TRBJ1-1, the V gene TRBV6-2 or TRBV6-3; no reliable D call. The germline V gene has CDR1 MNHEY and CDR2 SVGEGT. This CDR3 is built from 13 residues. The CDR3 nucleotides read TGTGCCAGCAGTCCTAGCGAAAACACTGAAGCTTGCTTT. This codes for CASSPSENTEACF.

This clonotype was counted at least ten times. CDR3 nucleotide sequence: TGTGCCAGCAGCCAGGGTACAGGGGTCGGCTACACCTTC. Residues: CASSQGTGVGYTF. The chain carries TRBV3-1 and TRBJ1-2; the match to TRBD1 covers 7 bases. The CDR3 consists of 13 residues. CDR1 and CDR2 (germline): LGHDT, YNNKEL (reference sequence). V trimming: 3 bases; J trimming: 8 bases; junction bases outside the gene matches: 6.

This clonotype was counted ten times or more. The chain combines TRBV30 with TRBJ2-2; D perhaps matches TRBD1 (5 bases). The V gene lost 8 bases and the J gene lost 2 bases, with 18 bases spanning the gap. CDR1 is GTSNPN, CDR2 SVGIG, per germline (reference sequence). The CDR3 totals 15 residues. CDR3 nucleotide sequence: TGTGCCGGGTGGGGCCTGGGTATAAACACCGGGGAGCTGTTTTTT. Amino acids: CAGWGLGINTGELFF.

This clonotype was recorded at least ten times. The CDR3 loop is CATSRTGTSNSGANVLTF. The CDR3 DNA reads TGTGCCACCAGCAGAACCGGGACATCGAACTCTGGGGCCAACGTCCTGACTTTC. The rearrangement uses TRBV15 and TRBJ2-6; tentatively, D is TRBD1 (6 bases). Between the trimmed V and J ends, which lost 2 bases and 0 bases, there was a span of 14 bases. The germline V gene encodes CDR1 LNHNV and CDR2 YYDKDF (reference sequence). The CDR3 runs to 18 residues.

This clonotype appeared many times. One end of the junction varies from germline; a read error may be responsible. V is TRBV12-3 or TRBV12-4 and J is TRBJ1-1, with a tentative D call TRBD1 (5 bases). The length of the CDR3 is 13 residues. The CDR3: CASSYGANTEASF. The CDR3, as DNA: TGTGCCAGCAGTTACGGGGCCAACACTGAAGCTTCCTTT.

This clonotype was picked up many times. V gene TRBV19 combines with J gene TRBJ1-2, with TRBD1 identical over 7 bases. Germline loops: CDR1 LNHDA, CDR2 SQIVND (reference sequence). Trimming cost V 5 bases and J 3 bases; bases outside gene matches: 6. The CDR3 has 14 amino acids. For the CDR3, the DNA is TGTGCCAGTAGTGAACAGGGGAGAGACTATGGCTACACCTTC. Translated: CASSEQGRDYGYTF.

This clonotype occurred many times. The rearrangement joins TRBV29-1 to TRBJ2-5, with 10 bases fitting TRBD1. Trimming took 6 bases from V and 11 from J; bases not matched to a gene: 12. There are 13 residues in the CDR3. In germline, CDR1 is SQVTM, CDR2 ANQGSEA. The CDR3 region has the DNA TGCAGCGTCCACAGGGGACAGGGGCAACTTCAGTACTTC. This gives the protein CSVHRGQGQLQYF.

This clonotype was counted at least ten times. The gene calls are TRBV6-2 or TRBV6-3 and TRBJ1-1, with D maybe TRBD1 (6 bases). This CDR3 is 15 amino acids long. The ends were cut back, 6 bases at V and 0 bases at J, with 14 bases in the middle. In germline, CDR1 is MNHEY, CDR2 SVGEGT. The DNA of the CDR3 is TGTGCCAGCAGATTGAACAGGGCTATGAACACTGAAGCTTTCTTT. It specifies CASRLNRAMNTEAFF.

This clonotype was seen ten or more times. The chain uses TRBV24-1 and TRBJ1-5; perhaps TRBD1 as D (5 bases). The V gene lost 2 bases and the J gene lost 11 bases, with 15 bases spanning the gap. Germline lookup yields CDR1 KGHDR and CDR2 SFDVKD. The CDR3 covers 14 residues. CDR3 loop: CATSDSGLPVAQHF. The CDR3 bases are TGTGCCACCAGTGATTCGGGACTTCCCGTAGCCCAGCATTTT.